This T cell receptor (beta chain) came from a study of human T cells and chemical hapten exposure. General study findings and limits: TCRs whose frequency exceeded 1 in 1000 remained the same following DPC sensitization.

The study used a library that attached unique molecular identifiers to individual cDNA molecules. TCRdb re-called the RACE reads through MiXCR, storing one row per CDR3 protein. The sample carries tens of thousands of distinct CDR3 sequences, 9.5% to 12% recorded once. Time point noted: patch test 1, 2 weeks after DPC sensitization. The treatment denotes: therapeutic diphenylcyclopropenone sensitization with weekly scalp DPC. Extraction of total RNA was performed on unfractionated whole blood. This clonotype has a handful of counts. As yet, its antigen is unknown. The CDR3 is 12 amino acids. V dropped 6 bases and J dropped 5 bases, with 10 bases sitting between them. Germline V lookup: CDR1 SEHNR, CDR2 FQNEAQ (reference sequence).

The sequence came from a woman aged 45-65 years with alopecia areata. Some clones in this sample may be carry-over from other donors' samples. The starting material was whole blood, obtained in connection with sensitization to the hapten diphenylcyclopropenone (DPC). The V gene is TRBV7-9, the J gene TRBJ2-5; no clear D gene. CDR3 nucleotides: TGTGCCAGCAGACAAGGAGAGGAGACCCAGTACTTC. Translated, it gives CASRQGEETQYF.